This TCR beta chain was recorded in a study of cytomegalovirus exposure and HLA in healthy donors. Germline CDR1 and CDR2: MGHDK and SYGVNS. The V end was cut by 6 bases, the J end by 6 bases, with 11 bases between. The length of the CDR3 is 13 residues. Among the roughly 120 subjects of the validation cohort, separate from the roughly 600-subject first cohort, were the donors. Repertoires were generated with immunoSEQ multiplex PCR, while TCRdb's copy carries only in-frame clones and drops some. Altogether tens of thousands of clones are present, more than 85% being singletons, with the ten largest covering 3% to 4.5%.

Sample: PBMCs. This sequence joins TRBV25-1 and TRBJ1-4, with D perhaps matching TRBD1 (6 bases). The receptor's source is a young woman in good health and CMV-seronegative. In DNA, the CDR3 is TGTGCCAGCAGCCGGACAGAGTATGAAAAACTGTTTTTT. Its protein is CASSRTEYEKLFF.